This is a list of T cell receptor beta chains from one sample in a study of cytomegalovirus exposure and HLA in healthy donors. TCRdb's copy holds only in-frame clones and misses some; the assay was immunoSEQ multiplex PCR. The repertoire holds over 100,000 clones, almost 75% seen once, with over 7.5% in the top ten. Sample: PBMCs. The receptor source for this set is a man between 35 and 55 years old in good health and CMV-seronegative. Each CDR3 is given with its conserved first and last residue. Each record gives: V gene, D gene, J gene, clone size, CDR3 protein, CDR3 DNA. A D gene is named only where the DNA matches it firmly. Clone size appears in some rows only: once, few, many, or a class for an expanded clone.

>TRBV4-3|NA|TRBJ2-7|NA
CASSQERNQGRYEQYF
TGCGCCAGCAGCCAAGAACGTAATCAGGGTCGCTACGAGCAGTACTTC
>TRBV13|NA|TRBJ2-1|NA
CASSLRGAPRNEQFF
TGTGCCAGCAGCTTACGCGGGGCCCCGAGGAATGAGCAGTTCTTC
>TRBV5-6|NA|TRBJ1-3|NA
CASSFGGSGNTIYF
TGTGCCAGCAGTTTCGGGGGCTCTGGAAACACCATATATTTT
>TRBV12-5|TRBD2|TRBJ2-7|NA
CASGTSGGAIEQYF
TGTGCTAGTGGTACAAGCGGGGGGGCTATAGAGCAGTACTTC
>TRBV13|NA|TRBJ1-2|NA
CASSPPTYGYTF
TGTGCCAGCAGCCCCCCAACTTATGGCTACACCTTC
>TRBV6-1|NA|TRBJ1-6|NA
CASSGGGGISYNSPLHF
TGTGCCAGCAGTGGGGGGGGAGGCATCTCCTATAATTCACCCCTCCACTTT
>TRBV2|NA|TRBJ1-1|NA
CAGASNTEAFF
TGTGCCGGGGCGTCGAACACTGAAGCTTTCTTT
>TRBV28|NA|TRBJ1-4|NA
CASSLSGSGSNEKLFF
TGTGCCAGCAGTTTATCGGGGTCGGGGTCTAATGAAAAACTGTTTTTT
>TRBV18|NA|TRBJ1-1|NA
CASSVGPRNTEAFF
TGTGCCAGCTCAGTAGGCCCTAGGAACACTGAAGCTTTCTTT
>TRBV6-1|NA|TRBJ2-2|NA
CASNLRVTGELFF
TGTGCCAGCAACCTCAGGGTCACCGGGGAGCTGTTTTTT
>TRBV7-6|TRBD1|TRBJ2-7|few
CASSLVSGTGGPEQYF
TGTGCCAGCAGCTTAGTTAGTGGGACAGGGGGACCGGAGCAGTACTTC
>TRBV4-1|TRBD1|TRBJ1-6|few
CASSHTGGNSPLHF
TGCGCCAGCAGCCATACAGGGGGGAATTCACCCCTCCACTTT
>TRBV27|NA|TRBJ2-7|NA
CASSSFTGSEQYF
TGTGCCAGCAGCTCGTTTACAGGTTCCGAGCAGTACTTC
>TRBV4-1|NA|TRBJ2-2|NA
CASSQENRNTGELFF
TGCGCCAGCAGCCAAGAGAACAGGAACACCGGGGAGCTGTTTTTT
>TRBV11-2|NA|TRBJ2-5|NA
CASSLVSTIQETQYF
TGTGCCAGCAGCTTGGTCAGTACTATCCAAGAGACCCAGTACTTC
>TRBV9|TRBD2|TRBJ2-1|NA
CASSPWGSGGSYNEQFF
TGTGCCAGCAGCCCTTGGGGATCGGGGGGCTCCTACAATGAGCAGTTCTTC
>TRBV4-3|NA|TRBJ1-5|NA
CASSQDRVSNQPQHF
TGCGCCAGCAGCCAAGATAGAGTTAGCAATCAGCCCCAGCATTTT
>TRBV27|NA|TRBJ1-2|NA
CASSFLMGANYGYTF
TGTGCCAGCAGTTTTCTTATGGGAGCTAACTATGGCTACACCTTC
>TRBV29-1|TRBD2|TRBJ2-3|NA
CSVVGRGGRSTDTQYF
TGCAGCGTTGTAGGCCGGGGGGGGCGGAGCACAGATACGCAGTATTTT
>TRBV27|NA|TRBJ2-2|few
CASSFQNTGELFF
TGTGCCAGCAGTTTCCAGAACACCGGGGAGCTGTTTTTT
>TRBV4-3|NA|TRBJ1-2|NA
CASSQDSGTNYGYTF
TGCGCCAGCAGCCAAGATTCAGGGACTAACTATGGCTACACCTTC
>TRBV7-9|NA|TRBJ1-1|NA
CASSLASQTGNTEAFF
TGTGCCAGCAGCTTAGCTTCCCAGACAGGGAACACTGAAGCTTTCTTT
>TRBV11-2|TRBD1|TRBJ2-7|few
CASSLTSGTGVREQYF
TGTGCCAGCAGCTTAACCTCCGGGACAGGGGTACGAGAGCAGTACTTC
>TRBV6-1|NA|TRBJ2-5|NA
CASSVVGEETQYF
TGTGCCAGCAGTGTAGTAGGGGAAGAGACCCAGTACTTC
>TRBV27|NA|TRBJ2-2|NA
CASSFGGGTGELFF
TGTGCCAGCAGTTTTGGGGGCGGGACCGGGGAGCTGTTTTTT
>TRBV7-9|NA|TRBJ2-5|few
CASSTYRDQETQYF
TGTGCCAGCAGCACCTACAGGGATCAAGAGACCCAGTACTTC
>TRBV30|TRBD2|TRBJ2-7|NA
CAWGRAGAFYEQYF
TGTGCCTGGGGGAGGGCGGGAGCCTTTTACGAGCAGTACTTC
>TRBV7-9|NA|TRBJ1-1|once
CASSGRDFDTEAFF
TGTGCCAGCAGCGGGAGGGACTTCGACACTGAAGCTTTCTTT
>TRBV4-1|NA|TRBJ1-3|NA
CASSQAGGSGNTIYF
TGCGCCAGCAGCCAAGCGGGAGGCTCTGGAAACACCATATATTTT
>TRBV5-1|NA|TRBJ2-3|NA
CASSSGLPSDTQYF
TGCGCCAGCAGCTCGGGACTTCCATCAGATACGCAGTATTTT
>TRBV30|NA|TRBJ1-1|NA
CAWSAGDSRGTEAFF
TGTGCCTGGAGTGCCGGAGACTCTAGGGGGACTGAAGCTTTCTTT
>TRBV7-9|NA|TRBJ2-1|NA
CSSSKEINEQFF
TGTTCCAGCAGCAAAGAGATTAATGAGCAGTTCTTC
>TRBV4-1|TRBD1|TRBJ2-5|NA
CASSHPGQGQETQYF
TGCGCCAGCAGCCACCCTGGACAGGGCCAAGAGACCCAGTACTTC